This T cell receptor (beta chain) comes out of a study of PD-L1 blockade in urothelial cancer. In the study overall: Treatment start was followed by blood analysis at 3 weeks (second dose) and again at 6 weeks.

The time point: peripheral blood 6 weeks after treatment start. Patients were living with locally advanced or metastatic urothelial carcinoma. Using immunoSEQ multiplex PCR, the repertoire was profiled, and TCRdb retains in-frame clones only, with some absent. The sample includes 100,000 to 150,000 clones, around 86% of them seen just once. With V trimmed by 5 bases and J by 6 bases, 10 bases remained unmatched. CDR1 is SEHNR, CDR2 FQNEAQ, per germline (reference sequence). This CDR3 is 15 amino acids long. Specimen: PBMCs, collected around atezolizumab (anti-PD-L1) treatment. The V and J genes are TRBV7-9 and TRBJ2-1, with 7 bases aligning to TRBD2. This TCR was recovered from a man aged 50-59 years with urothelial cancer. The DNA of the CDR3 is TGTGCCAGCAGCCCTTCGACCGGGGGGTCCAATGAGCAGTTCTTC. As protein: CASSPSTGGSNEQFF. Full variable domain (outside the CDR3, taken from reference TRBV7-9 and TRBJ2-1): DTGVSQNPRHKITKRGQNVTFRCDPISEHNRLYWYRQTLGQGPEFLTYFQNEAQLEKSRLLSDRFSAERPKGSFSTLEIQRTEQGDSAMYLCASSPSTGGSNEQFFGPGTRLTVL.